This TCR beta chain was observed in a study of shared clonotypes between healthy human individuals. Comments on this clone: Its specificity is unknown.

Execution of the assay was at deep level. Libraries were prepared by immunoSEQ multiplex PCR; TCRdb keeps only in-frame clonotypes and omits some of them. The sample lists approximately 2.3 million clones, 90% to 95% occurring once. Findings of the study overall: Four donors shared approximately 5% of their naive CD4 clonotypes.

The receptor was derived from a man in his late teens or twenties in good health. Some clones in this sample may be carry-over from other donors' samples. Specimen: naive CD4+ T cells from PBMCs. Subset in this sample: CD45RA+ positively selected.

CDR3 nucleotides: TGTGCCACCAGCAGAGACCCCCCCCGCGGGCTCTCCCCCTACGAGCAGTACTTC. Translating gives CATSRDPPRGLSPYEQYF. The chain links TRBV15 to TRBJ2-7, with a weak D call TRBD2 (5 bases). V was pared by 0 bases and J by 2 bases, with 20 bases between. There are 18 residues in the CDR3. Germline lookup yields CDR1 LNHNV and CDR2 YYDKDF (reference sequence).